This T cell receptor (beta chain) was sequenced during a study of shared clonotypes between healthy human individuals. Study-level results: In contrast to clonotypes shared by all four donors, non-shared clonotypes had lower generation probabilities. Only a few donors were included, so the genetic and exposure-history diversity represented was limited.

Trimming removed 3 bases from V and 2 bases from J, with 10 bases in between. The CDR3 has 15 amino acids. Germline V CDR1 and CDR2: MNHEY, SMNVEV (reference sequence). For this clone: Its antigen is currently unknown.

The assay used deep level. TCRdb's table, derived via immunoSEQ multiplex PCR, lists solely in-frame clones and lacks some. The repertoire has about 2.5 million clones, around 90% of them found once; the top ten carry 0.37%. The sequence was obtained from a man younger than 35 in good health. Some clones in this sample may be carry-over from other donors' samples. This chain uses TRBV27 with TRBJ1-4, with D uncertain. The sequenced material came from naive CD4+ T cells from PBMCs. The subset is: CD45RA+ positively selected. The CDR3 protein is CASSFADGTNEKLFF. CDR3 coding DNA: TGTGCCAGCAGTTTTGCAGACGGGACTAATGAAAAACTGTTTTTT.